This T cell receptor beta chain was sequenced during a study of T-cell memory formation after mild COVID-19. Constant-segment-primed 5'RACE gave TCR alpha and TCR beta cDNA libraries with sample barcodes and UMIs. TCRdb re-called the 5' RACE reads through MiXCR, storing one row per CDR3 protein. The sample carries a few hundred thousand distinct CDR3 sequences, over 9.5% recorded once. This clonotype was counted between two and nine times. Looked up from germline, CDR1 is SNHLY and CDR2 is FYNNEI. The CDR3 length is 13 residues. Deletions cut 3 bases from V and 3 bases from J, with 9 bases between. The chain is built from TRBV2 and TRBJ2-7; D call uncertain. The TCR comes from a man aged 18 to 30 who had mild COVID-19 (a few samples of this study predate the infection). Cell type and time point are not known. Source material: PBMCs or a T cell subset sorted from them (not recorded which). In nucleotides, the CDR3 is TGTGCCAGCAGTGAGCAGAGAGGCTACGAGCAGTACGTC. Translation: CASSEQRGYEQYV.